The 12 T cell receptor beta chains in this list originate from one sample, sequenced in a study of cytomegalovirus exposure and HLA in healthy donors. Use of 60 Vbeta and 13 Jbeta primers characterized the PCR. The protocol was immunoSEQ multiplex PCR, while the TCRdb copy is restricted to in-frame clones and leaves out a portion. In the table there are about 170,000 clones, under 90% of which are singletons. Sequencing input: PBMCs. These receptor sequences come from a male donor in good health and CMV-seronegative.

Concerning this clone itself: Other DNA sequences in the same sample also yield this CDR3. The chain has TRBV5-1 and TRBJ1-2, with TRBD1 matching 8 bases. The germline CDR1 and CDR2 sequences are SGHRS and YFSETQ. After removal of 0 bases from V and 8 bases from J, the junction contained 12 bases not matched to a gene. The CDR3 length is 16 residues. CDR3 DNA sequence: TGCGCCAGCAGCTTGGGTCCGCCAGGGGGCCAGGGAGGCTACACCTTC. It translates to CASSLGPPGGQGGYTF.

This clone was detected once. This chain links TRBV11-2 with TRBJ1-5; D perhaps matches TRBD1 (6 bases). CDR1 and CDR2 from the germline V gene are SGHAT and FQNNGV. Trimming removed 4 bases from V and 2 bases from J, with 15 bases in between. The CDR3 is 16 residues long. CDR3: CASSYTGLGGNQPQHF. Written as DNA, the CDR3 is TGTGCCAGCAGCTATACAGGGTTGGGTGGCAATCAGCCCCAGCATTTT.

This clone is a singleton in its sample. The chain carries TRBV7-9 and TRBJ2-5, with 8 positions matching TRBD2. Germline V lookup: CDR1 SEHNR, CDR2 FQNEAQ (reference sequence). With 5 bases clipped from V and 5 bases from J, the junction kept 13 bases outside the gene matches. The CDR3 runs to 16 residues. CDR3 loop: CASSQTGTSGGETQYF. DNA of the CDR3: TGTGCCAGCAGCCAAACCGGGACTTCGGGGGGGGAGACCCAGTACTTC.

The chain recombines TRBV5-4 with TRBJ1-1; D perhaps matches TRBD1 (6 bases). Trimming left V 5 bases short and J 5 bases short, with 19 bases between. Per germline, CDR1 SGHNT and CDR2 YYREEE (reference sequence). This CDR3 region has 15 residues. CDR3 loop: CASSLAGAAVTEAFF. Here the CDR3 DNA reads TGTGCCAGCAGTCTAGCAGGGGCGGCGGTGACTGAAGCTTTCTTT. The full variable domain, its missing parts supplied by reference TRBV5-4 and TRBJ1-1, is ETGVTQSPTHLIKTRGQQVTLRCSSQSGHNTVSWYQQALGQGPQFIFQYYREEENGRGNFPPRFSGLQFPNYSSELNVNALELDDSALYLCASSLAGAAVTEAFFGQGTRLTVV.

This rearrangement joins TRBV7-9 to TRBJ2-7; 7 bases are a match to TRBD2. The CDR3 covers 16 residues. Germline trimming cut 5 bases from V and 1 base from J; bases unmatched to any gene: 11. Looked up from germline, CDR1 is SEHNR and CDR2 is FQNEAQ (reference sequence). This CDR3 reads CASSPVFASGSYEQYF. Here the CDR3 DNA reads TGTGCCAGCAGCCCCGTCTTCGCTAGCGGATCCTACGAGCAGTACTTC.

V usage is TRBV27 and J usage is TRBJ1-1, with 10 bases fitting TRBD1. V lost 5 bases and J lost 0; bases outside the gene matches: 12. The CDR3 totals 18 residues. Germline values: CDR1 MNHEY, CDR2 SMNVEV (reference sequence). CDR3 in amino acids: CASSQPDRGGIMNTEAFF. CDR3 coding DNA: TGTGCCAGCAGTCAACCGGACAGGGGGGGCATTATGAACACTGAAGCTTTCTTT.

The chain couples TRBV5-1 to TRBJ2-1; 7 bases match TRBD1. The germline CDR1 and CDR2 sequences are SGHRS and YFSETQ. V was pared by 2 bases and J by 4 bases, with 3 bases of the junction left unmatched. The length of the CDR3 is 14 residues. The CDR3 nucleotides are TGCGCCAGCAGCTTAGGCAGGGGGTACAATGAGCAGTTCTTC. Amino acids: CASSLGRGYNEQFF. Full variable domain (missing parts from reference TRBV5-1 and TRBJ2-1): KAGVTQTPRYLIKTRGQQVTLSCSPISGHRSVSWYQQTPGQGLQFLFEYFSETQRNKGNFPGRFSGRQFSNSRSEMNVSTLELGDSALYLCASSLGRGYNEQFFGPGTRLTVL.

This chain links TRBV9 with TRBJ1-2; 9 bases are a match to TRBD1. The germline V gene encodes CDR1 SGDLS and CDR2 YYNGEE. The CDR3 is made up of 13 amino acids. With 3 bases clipped from V and 8 bases from J, the junction kept 5 bases outside the gene matches. The chain's CDR3 is CASSAGTGQGYTF. In DNA, the CDR3 is TGTGCCAGCAGCGCCGGGACAGGGCAAGGCTACACCTTC.

The rearrangement uses TRBV5-6 and TRBJ1-1; D is uncertain. This CDR3 has 13 amino acids. Looked up from germline, CDR1 is SGHDT and CDR2 is YYEEEE. The V end lost 0 bases, the J end lost 1 base, and 4 bases lay between the germline ends. The DNA of the CDR3 is TGTGCCAGCAGCTTGGTGCGGAACACTGAAGCTTTCTTT. This sequence encodes CASSLVRNTEAFF.

The genes are TRBV4-1 and TRBJ2-7, with TRBD1 matching over 8 bases. The CDR3 loop spans 14 amino acids. V was pared by 4 bases and J by 6 bases, with 8 bases of the junction left unmatched. The germline CDR1 and CDR2 sequences are MGHRA and YSYEKL. CDR3 loop: CASSPGQGRGEQYF. CDR3 DNA: TGCGCCAGCAGCCCCGGACAGGGAAGAGGCGAGCAGTACTTC.

J is TRBJ1-2 and V is TRBV6-1, with D perhaps matching TRBD1 (5 bases). The V end lost 6 bases, the J end lost 4 bases, and 12 bases lay between the germline ends. Germline-derived CDR1 and CDR2 are MNHNS and SASEGT. The CDR3 sequence is 13 residues long. CDR3 sequence: CASSATDFYGYTF. DNA of the CDR3: TGTGCCAGCAGCGCGACAGACTTCTATGGCTACACCTTC.

The chain recombines TRBV20-1 with TRBJ2-7; D not certain. CDR3 length equals 11 residues. V was clipped by 2 bases and J by 3 bases, with 5 bases between them. CDR1 and CDR2 (germline): DFQATT, SNEGSKA (reference sequence). The DNA for the CDR3 is TGCAGTGCTAGAAACAACTACGAGCAGTACTTC. This translates into CSARNNYEQYF.